The 14 T cell receptor beta chains given below trace back to one sample, sequenced in a study of blood T cell repertoires in COVID-19. The assay was immunoSEQ multiplex PCR, and TCRdb's table has in-frame clones only and misses some. In the table there are over 90,000 clones, about 90% of which are singletons. The sample comprised peripheral blood. The receptor set was obtained from a human donor in a cohort sampled during active COVID-19.

The V and J genes are TRBV4-1 and TRBJ2-7, with TRBD2 matching over 12 bases. V shed 4 bases, J shed 4 bases, and the junction held 5 bases outside the gene matches. Germline values: CDR1 MGHRA, CDR2 YSYEKL. The CDR3 is 15 amino acids. The CDR3 DNA reads as TGCGCCAGCAGCCCCCGACTAGCGGGAGCTTACGAGCAGTACTTC. Its translation: CASSPRLAGAYEQYF.

The gene calls are TRBV18 and TRBJ1-1; 7 bases agree with TRBD1. In germline, CDR1 is KGHSH, CDR2 LQKENI. V shed 3 bases, J shed 4 bases, and the junction held 8 bases outside the gene matches. The CDR3 is made up of 15 amino acids. CDR3 sequence: CASSPQGRGITEAFF. The CDR3 region has the DNA TGTGCCAGCTCACCCCAGGGCAGGGGGATCACTGAAGCTTTCTTT.

This sequence joins TRBV14 and TRBJ2-7; D perhaps matches TRBD2 (6 bases). Germline V gene data show CDR1 as SGHDN and CDR2 as FVKESK. The CDR3 extends over 16 amino acids. V was shortened by 4 bases and J by 2 bases, with 18 bases between the two germline ends. The CDR3 loop is CASSLLTGGGAYEQYF. The CDR3, as DNA: TGTGCCAGCAGCCTACTGACTGGCGGAGGGGCCTACGAGCAGTACTTC. Together with reference TRBV14 and TRBJ2-7, the CDR3 gives the full variable domain: EAGVTQFPSHSVIEKGQTVTLRCDPISGHDNLYWYRRVMGKEIKFLLHFVKESKQDESGMPNNRFLAERTGGTYSTLKVQPAELEDSGVYFCASSLLTGGGAYEQYFGPGTRLTVT.

The count of this clone is one. The chain recombines TRBV19 with TRBJ2-2; D is possibly TRBD1 (7 bases). This CDR3 has 15 amino acids. Germline V lookup: CDR1 LNHDA, CDR2 SQIVND (reference sequence). The V end was cut by 1 base, the J end by 7 bases, with 13 bases between. CDR3 loop: CASSIGRGQGGELFF. The CDR3 coding sequence is TGTGCCAGTAGTATAGGGAGGGGGCAAGGCGGGGAGCTGTTTTTT.

This clone was detected only once. V usage is TRBV6-5 and J usage is TRBJ1-2; 7 nucleotides match TRBD1. V lost 5 bases, J lost 4 bases, and 4 bases stayed unmatched. The CDR3 totals 13 residues. Germline V gene lookup returns CDR1 MNHEY and CDR2 SVGAGI. CDR3 sequence: CASSQDRSYGYTF. CDR3 DNA: TGTGCCAGCAGTCAGGACAGGAGCTATGGCTACACCTTC.

This sequence joins TRBV11-3 and TRBJ2-2; D call uncertain. Germline CDR1 SGHNT, CDR2 YENEEA. Trimming pared 3 bases from V and 1 base from J, leaving 12 bases between. The CDR3 totals 16 residues. CDR3 nucleotide sequence: TGTGCCAGCAGCTTTGGCAGGTTATTGAACACCGGGGAGCTGTTTTTT. The encoded protein is CASSFGRLLNTGELFF. Variable domain in full (rest from reference TRBV11-3 and TRBJ2-2): EAGVVQSPRYKIIEKKQPVAFWCNPISGHNTLYWYLQNLGQGPELLIRYENEEAVDDSQLPKDRFSAERLKGVDSTLKIQPAELGDSAVYLCASSFGRLLNTGELFFGEGSRLTVL.

V and J are TRBV15 and TRBJ2-1; 13 bases line up with TRBD2. The CDR3 runs 16 residues. CDR1 and CDR2 from the germline V gene are LNHNV and YYDKDF (reference sequence). V lost 6 bases and J lost 0; bases outside the gene matches: 2. The CDR3 spells CATRGLAGVSYNEQFF. CDR3 DNA sequence: TGTGCCACCAGAGGACTAGCGGGAGTCTCCTACAATGAGCAGTTCTTC.

This chain uses TRBV19 with TRBJ1-2; unclear D gene. The CDR3 runs to 12 residues. Germline CDR1 and CDR2: LNHDA and SQIVND (reference sequence). Between the trimmed V and J ends, which lost 8 bases and 4 bases, there was a span of 11 bases. CDR3 protein: CASSGEIYGYTF. In DNA, the CDR3 is TGTGCCAGTTCCGGGGAGATCTATGGCTACACCTTC. The full variable domain, with the rest looked up from reference TRBV19 and TRBJ1-2, is DGGITQSPKYLFRKEGQNVTLSCEQNLNHDAMYWYRQDPGQGLRLIYYSQIVNDFQKGDIAEGYSVSREKKESFPLTVTSAQKNPTAFYLCASSGEIYGYTFGSGTRLTVV.

J is TRBJ2-7 and V is TRBV7-9; the match to TRBD1 covers 7 bases. Germline CDR1 reads SEHNR; CDR2 reads FQNEAQ (reference sequence). The CDR3 runs to 14 residues. Losses at the gene ends were 5 bases for V and 2 bases for J; bases not matched to a gene: 6. CDR3 sequence reads: CASSPGDSPYEQYF. DNA of the CDR3: TGTGCCAGCAGCCCCGGGGACAGTCCCTACGAGCAGTACTTC.

The V gene is TRBV6-6, the J gene TRBJ2-2, with a weak D call TRBD1 (6 bases). CDR3 length equals 16 residues. Trimming pared 0 bases from V and 1 base from J, leaving 9 bases between. Germline values: CDR1 MNHNY, CDR2 SVGAGI (reference sequence). The CDR3 here is CASSYSYRVNTGELFF. As DNA, the CDR3 is TGTGCCAGCAGTTACTCGTACAGGGTGAACACCGGGGAGCTGTTTTTT.

The chain employs TRBV19 and TRBJ2-1; 11 nucleotides align to TRBD2. The germline gives CDR1 LNHDA, CDR2 SQIVND (reference sequence). J gave up 3 bases and V 0 bases, and 1 base lay outside the gene matches. This CDR3 region has 16 residues. CDR3 region: CASSIDLAGGYNEQFF. Written as DNA, the CDR3 is TGTGCCAGTAGTATAGATCTAGCGGGAGGCTACAATGAGCAGTTCTTC.

V usage is TRBV5-1 and J usage is TRBJ1-1, with TRBD1 matching over 7 bases. The CDR3 contains 16 residues. V trimming: 2 bases; J trimming: 1 base; junction bases outside the gene matches: 8. Per the germline V gene, CDR1 is SGHRS and CDR2 is YFSETQ. In DNA, the CDR3 is TGCGCCAGCAGCTTAGGCAGGGGGTTTGCGAACACTGAAGCTTTCTTT. Residues: CASSLGRGFANTEAFF.

The chain recombines TRBV6-1 with TRBJ2-3; D unclear. CDR3 length: 13 amino acids. Germline loops: CDR1 MNHNS, CDR2 SASEGT. V lost 2 bases to trimming and J lost 7 bases, with 10 bases between them. CDR3 sequence reads: CASSESFAYTQYF. The CDR3 bases are TGTGCCAGCAGTGAATCGTTTGCGTATACGCAGTATTTT.

The V and J genes are TRBV19 and TRBJ2-3, with TRBD1 identical over 9 bases. CDR3 size: 11 residues. With 9 bases clipped from V and 11 bases from J, the junction kept 6 bases outside the gene matches. Germline V lookup: CDR1 LNHDA, CDR2 SQIVND (reference sequence). The CDR3 region has the DNA TGTGCCAGCTTACAGGGGGCGAGGCAGTATTTT. Translating it yields CASLQGARQYF. Supplemented by reference TRBV19 and TRBJ2-3, the full variable domain reads DGGITQSPKYLFRKEGQNVTLSCEQNLNHDAMYWYRQDPGQGLRLIYYSQIVNDFQKGDIAEGYSVSREKKESFPLTVTSAQKNPTAFYLCASLQGARQYFGPGTRLTVL.